The present T cell receptor beta chain was sequenced within a study of OX40 agonist ivuxolimab in advanced cancers. Study context: Of mixed ages from about 20 to 85 and averaging about 56 years, the group was approximately 80% male. Findings and caveats of the study: Dosing at 0.1 to 3.0 mg/kg was accompanied by clonal expansion of CD4+ and CD8+ blood T cells by week 6. Expanded peripheral T cells had an undetermined antigen specificity.

Germline CDR1 MDHEN, CDR2 SYDVKM. CDR3 length: 13 residues. With 7 bases clipped from V and 6 bases from J, the junction kept 3 bases outside the gene matches. Clones were sequenced by immunoSEQ multiplex PCR, and TCRdb holds only the in-frame ones, with some missing. In the table there are 35,000 to 45,000 clones, roughly four fifths of which are singletons. As concerns this clone: Its antigen is undetermined.

The sample consisted of CD4+ or CD8+ T cells sorted from blood, taken in a trial of the OX40 agonist ivuxolimab. The chain employs TRBV28 and TRBJ2-1, with 10 nucleotides matching TRBD2. The origin of this receptor is an adult with an advanced solid tumor such as melanoma, head and neck, liver or kidney cancer. In nucleotides, the CDR3 is TGTGCCAGCACTAGCGGGAGAATCAATGAGCAGTTCTTC. Protein product: CASTSGRINEQFF.